The text below deals with one T cell receptor beta chain. Its antigen remains unidentified. One base away there is no much larger clone; base qualities are not given. Ficoll-Paque density gradient centrifugation was the method used to isolate PBMCs. Instrument used: Illumina NovaSeq 6000. Using 5'RACE with constant-segment primers, TCRalpha and TCRbeta cDNA libraries were constructed, with sample barcodes and unique molecular identifiers added in the process. RNA was extracted from every sample with Trizol reagent. Amplification of the libraries took two PCR steps, and the second step added a second sample barcode plus Illumina TruSeq adapters. Sequencing of libraries was performed on an Illumina NovaSeq with 2 x 150 bp paired-end reads. Under the source paper's analysis protocol: Reads were demultiplexed and collapsed into UMI-guided consensus sequences with migec v1.2.7. Using mixcr v2.1.11, the UMI consensuses were aligned to TRA and TRB V and J templates and assembled into clonotypes. Clonotypes were classified as expanded or contracted when called significant by both edgeR and NoisET, with noise models trained on biological replicates. For edgeR calls, the thresholds were a false discovery rate-adjusted p below 0.01 and a log2 fold-change of 1. As an exploratory analysis of dynamics, max-normalized trajectories of the 1000 most abundant clonotypes were examined by PCA with hierarchical clustering. Separately sequenced CD4+ and CD8+ repertoires were used to assign a CD4 or CD8 phenotype to each responding clone. TCRdb handled the public reads itself, with Q25 trimming in fastp and clone calling in MiXCR, and kept productive beta chains. Each record represents a unique CDR3 protein, reported with the most common genes and DNA among its rows. TCRdb's processing, not the authors' own work, is the source of the V and J calls. The sample includes about 410,000 distinct CDR3 sequences, with 20% to 30% observed a single time. The ten largest clones add up to about an eighth of the sample.

The sample is drawn from a study of T-cell memory formation after mild COVID-19 (dated by TCRdb to the early 2020s). Turning to the overall study: TCR sequence clusters from the two donors were largely donor specific. The cohort comprised two young, previously healthy adult volunteers, one female and one male. T-cell clones expanding and contracting after mild COVID-19 in a couple of donors were tracked by longitudinal TCRalpha and TCRbeta repertoire sequencing.

The junction shows trimming of 6 bases on V and 1 base on J, plus 12 bases between the germline ends. From the cysteine up to the phenylalanine, the CDR3 has a length of 14 residues. The entry retains the CDR3 DNA only, 42 bases that are in frame from base 1. CDR1 and CDR2 are drawn from the germline V gene: KGHSH, LQKENI. Results the study describes overall, beyond this receptor: Some responding clones were detected in pre-infection memory, which suggested that pre-existing cross-reactive memory T cells had joined the SARS-CoV-2 response. Contracting CD4+ clones were found mainly in CM and EM memory subsets, while CD8+ clones were enriched in EMRA. SARS-CoV-2 specificity was not confirmed for the second-wave clones peaking on day 37. The study covered only two mild cases, and larger cohorts including severe cases with pre-infection samples were considered necessary. Clones that contracted from day 15 to 85 showed balanced CD4/CD8 phenotypes, whereas a second wave of clones that expanded from day 15 to 37 leaned towards CD4+.

Sequenced sample: PBMCs or a T cell subset sorted from them (not recorded which). The sequence was obtained from an adult woman who had mild COVID-19 (a few samples of this study predate the infection). The sample titles of this study are shuffled in the database, so cell type and time point are left out; the donor was told from shared clones. The chain employs TRBV18 and TRBJ1-1, with the D segment identity uncertain. The sequence in DNA is TGTGCCAGCTCCCGCGAGGCCCGGAACACTGAAGCTTTCTTT. This encodes CASSREARNTEAFF.